A single sample is the source of the 24 T cell receptor beta chains below, sequenced in a study of OX40 agonist ivuxolimab in advanced cancers. Only in-frame clones appear in the TCRdb table, and some are missing; sequencing was by immunoSEQ multiplex PCR. Of fewer than 30,000 clones in the sample, around 90% were seen once. Material: CD4+ or CD8+ T cells sorted from blood, obtained in a trial of the OX40 agonist ivuxolimab. These receptors all come from an adult with an advanced solid tumor such as melanoma, head and neck, liver or kidney cancer.

The chain couples TRBV7-6 to TRBJ2-1; D is unclear. The CDR3 sequence is 16 residues long. Germline assignment: CDR1 SGHVS and CDR2 FNYEAQ. Trimming removed 5 bases from V and 0 bases from J, with 14 bases in between. The CDR3 reads CASSPFGLSSYNEQFF. The CDR3 DNA sequence: TGTGCCAGCAGCCCCTTCGGGCTGAGCTCCTACAATGAGCAGTTCTTC.

DNA for the CDR3: TGTGCCAGTAGTTTGAGACCGTATAGCAATCAGCCCCAGCATTTT. Amino acids: CASSLRPYSNQPQHF. V usage is TRBV19 and J usage is TRBJ1-5, with D unclear. Trimming stripped 5 bases from V and 0 bases from J, with 11 bases between. CDR3 length: 15 amino acids. Germline V gives CDR1 LNHDA, CDR2 SQIVND (reference sequence).

The count of this clone is one. CDR3 sequence: CASSLVAAGFHGYTF. CDR3 sequence (DNA): TGTGCCAGCAGCTTAGTGGCAGCAGGGTTTCATGGCTACACCTTC. V gene TRBV7-9 combines with J gene TRBJ1-2, with D perhaps TRBD1 (5 bases). The germline V gene encodes CDR1 SEHNR and CDR2 FQNEAQ (reference sequence). Deletions cut 1 base from V and 6 bases from J, with 15 bases between. The CDR3 is made up of 15 amino acids.

This clone showed up just once. V usage is TRBV5-8 and J usage is TRBJ2-7; D possibly uses TRBD1 or TRBD2 (5 bases each). Germline-derived CDR1 and CDR2 are SGHTS and YDEGEE. V lost 2 bases and J lost 6, with 15 bases in between. This CDR3 comprises 14 residues. CDR3 nucleotide sequence: TGTGCCAGCAGCTTATCGGGACCCGTTTTCGAGCAGTACTTC. Its translation is CASSLSGPVFEQYF.

The chain joins TRBV28 to TRBJ1-2; perhaps TRBD1 as D (6 bases). From germline, CDR1 is MDHEN and CDR2 SYDVKM. The CDR3 consists of 12 residues. V shed 7 bases and J shed 4 bases, with 10 bases lying between them. CDR3 loop: CASMRGTYGYTF. CDR3 in DNA: TGTGCCAGCATGAGGGGGACCTATGGCTACACCTTC.

V and J are TRBV10-1 and TRBJ2-3; 7 bases match TRBD1. Germline lookup yields CDR1 WNHNN and CDR2 SYGVQD (reference sequence). Germline trimming cut 6 bases from V and 0 bases from J; bases unmatched to any gene: 15. The CDR3 contains 18 residues. For the CDR3, the DNA is TGCGCCAGCAGGACTTTTGACAGGGTCTCTCCTAGCACAGATACGCAGTATTTT. This encodes CASRTFDRVSPSTDTQYF.

The CDR3 region is CASSSGKAGLYEQYF. The CDR3 nucleotides read TGTGCCAGCAGCTCCGGTAAAGCGGGCCTGTACGAGCAGTACTTC. This chain joins TRBV13 and TRBJ2-7; tentative D call: TRBD2 (6 bases). This CDR3 has 15 amino acids. Germline assignment: CDR1 PRHDT and CDR2 FYEKMQ (reference sequence). Trimming shortened V by 4 bases and J by 4 bases, and 17 bases separated the two germline ends. Drawing the rest from reference TRBV13 and TRBJ2-7, the complete variable domain is AAGVIQSPRHLIKEKRETATLKCYPIPRHDTVYWYQQGPGQDPQFLISFYEKMQSDKGSIPDRFSAQQFSDYHSELNMSSLELGDSALYFCASSSGKAGLYEQYFGPGTRLTVT.

This rearrangement joins TRBV28 to TRBJ1-1, with TRBD1 identical over 7 bases. CDR1 and CDR2 from the germline V gene are MDHEN and SYDVKM. The CDR3 length is 14 residues. The junction had 6 bases not matched to a gene; V was cut back by 3 bases and J by 5 bases. The CDR3 DNA follows: TGTGCCAGCAGTTTCCACAGGGGTCATACTGAAGCTTTCTTT. It is translated as CASSFHRGHTEAFF.

This clone was counted a few times. The rearrangement uses TRBV11-2 and TRBJ1-2, with a possible D match to TRBD1 (5 bases). Trimming left V 5 bases short and J 8 bases short, with 15 bases between. CDR3 length: 13 amino acids. CDR1 is SGHAT, CDR2 FQNNGV, per germline. Here the CDR3 reads CASSTDRGNGYTF. Here the CDR3 DNA reads TGTGCCAGCAGCACCGACAGAGGTAACGGCTACACCTTC.

The chain recombines TRBV28 with TRBJ1-2; no definite D call. Germline V CDR1 and CDR2: MDHEN, SYDVKM. CDR3 length equals 12 residues. Trimming took 6 bases from V and 0 from J, leaving 5 bases between them. CDR3 nucleotides: TGTGCCAGCAGGGCTTCTAACTATGGCTACACCTTC. It is translated as CASRASNYGYTF.

This clone was seen a handful of times. This chain connects TRBV4-3 to TRBJ2-3; the match to TRBD2 covers 7 bases. The CDR3 loop spans 17 amino acids. The V segment lost 1 base and the J segment 4 bases; nucleotides outside the gene matches: 11. Germline CDR1 reads LGHNA; CDR2 reads YSLEER. DNA for the CDR3: TGCGCCAGCAGCCAAGTTAGTTCTAGTGGGGGGGCAGATACGCAGTATTTT. It translates to CASSQVSSSGGADTQYF.

The chain links TRBV29-1 to TRBJ2-7; possibly TRBD1 or TRBD2 for D (5 bases each). CDR1 and CDR2 (germline): SQVTM, ANQGSEA. This CDR3 contains 13 residues. Trimming took 5 bases from V and 6 from J, leaving 17 bases between them. DNA for the CDR3: TGCAGCGTTTTCCGAGGGGATAATGTCGAGCAGTACTTC. Amino acid sequence: CSVFRGDNVEQYF.

The CDR3 reads CASSLEGSGGHEQYF. DNA of the CDR3: TGTGCCAGCAGCTTGGAAGGTAGCGGGGGACACGAGCAGTACTTC. The chain links TRBV5-6 to TRBJ2-7; 9 positions agree with TRBD2. The CDR3 totals 15 residues. In germline, CDR1 is SGHDT, CDR2 YYEEEE. V trimming: 0 bases; J trimming: 5 bases; junction bases outside the gene matches: 6.

CDR3 loop: CASSFQPQHF. The CDR3 bases are TGTGCCAGCAGTTTTCAGCCCCAGCATTTT. This sequence joins TRBV28 and TRBJ1-5, with unresolved D. Between the trimmed V and J ends, which lost 3 bases and 6 bases, there was a span of 0 bases. CDR3 length equals 10 residues. CDR1 is MDHEN and CDR2 is SYDVKM in the germline V gene.

The J gene is TRBJ1-5, the V gene TRBV28; TRBD1 matches 8 bases. Germline assignment: CDR1 MDHEN and CDR2 SYDVKM. V dropped 7 bases and J dropped 6; count of bases not matched to a gene: 11. This CDR3 is built from 15 residues. CDR3 sequence: CASTFSTGGVQPQHF. The CDR3 DNA reads TGTGCCAGCACCTTCTCAACAGGGGGAGTTCAGCCCCAGCATTTT.

CDR3 DNA: TGCGCCAGCAGTGAAACTAGCGGGGAGACCCAGTACTTC. Its translation: CASSETSGETQYF. The chain carries TRBV10-2 and TRBJ2-5, with 9 bases aligning to TRBD2. The CDR3 consists of 13 residues. V shed 3 bases and J 5 bases; nucleotides not matched to a gene: 1. Germline CDR1 is WSHSY and CDR2 is SAAADI.

This chain links TRBV7-9 with TRBJ1-5, with 9 bases aligning to TRBD1. CDR3 length: 16 amino acids. Germline CDR1 reads SEHNR; CDR2 reads FQNEAQ (reference sequence). Unmatched junction bases numbered 7, after V lost 1 base and J lost 6 bases. Here the CDR3 reads CASSLGGTGYGQPQHF. The CDR3, as DNA: TGTGCCAGCAGCTTAGGAGGGACAGGGTATGGTCAGCCCCAGCATTTT.

The V gene is TRBV19, the J gene TRBJ2-1, with no clear D. Germline loops: CDR1 LNHDA, CDR2 SQIVND (reference sequence). The V and J ends lost 3 bases and 2 bases respectively, with 8 bases between them. The CDR3 contains 14 residues. The CDR3 protein is CASSISPAYNEQFF. The CDR3 DNA sequence: TGTGCCAGTAGTATTTCGCCTGCCTACAATGAGCAGTTCTTC.

The chain has TRBV11-1 and TRBJ2-7; the match to TRBD1 covers 9 bases. Germline V gives CDR1 SGHAT, CDR2 FQDESV (reference sequence). The CDR3 is 14 residues long. Unmatched junction bases numbered 5, after V lost 6 bases and J lost 2 bases. The DNA of the CDR3 is TGTGCCAGCAGTGCCGGGACAGGGACCTACGAGCAGTACTTC. Amino acid sequence: CASSAGTGTYEQYF.

In DNA form, the CDR3 reads TGTGCCAGTAGTATAGCCGGCCTAGCGGGGGTCGCAAGCTCCTACAATGAGCAGTTCTTC. Its protein product is CASSIAGLAGVASSYNEQFF. V usage is TRBV19 and J usage is TRBJ2-1, with 10 nucleotides matching TRBD2. Germline V lookup: CDR1 LNHDA, CDR2 SQIVND (reference sequence). CDR3 length equals 20 residues. V trimming: 1 base; J trimming: 0 bases; junction bases outside the gene matches: 12.

CDR3 amino acids: CASSGTSGGLGYEQYF. DNA of the CDR3: TGTGCCAGCAGCGGGACTAGCGGGGGTCTAGGCTACGAGCAGTACTTC. This chain connects TRBV5-4 to TRBJ2-7; 14 bases are shared with TRBD2. The germline CDR1 and CDR2 sequences are SGHNT and YYREEE (reference sequence). CDR3 length equals 16 residues. The V gene end was trimmed by 4 bases and the J gene end by 3 bases; junction bases not matched to a gene: 6.

The chain links TRBV6-6 to TRBJ2-1; D possibly uses TRBD1 or TRBD2 (5 bases each). Germline V gene sequence: CDR1 MNHNY, CDR2 SVGAGI (reference sequence). The V end lost 0 bases, the J end lost 9 bases, and 15 bases lay between the germline ends. This CDR3 comprises 15 residues. CDR3 in amino acids: CASSYSNFRAGEQFF. The DNA of the CDR3 is TGTGCCAGCAGTTACTCGAATTTCAGGGCGGGTGAGCAGTTCTTC.

The rearrangement links TRBV5-6 to TRBJ1-4; a weak D match, TRBD1 (5 bases). CDR1 and CDR2 from the germline V gene are SGHDT and YYEEEE. Trimming left V 4 bases short and J 4 bases short, with 8 bases between. This CDR3 contains 13 residues. CDR3 loop: CASSGTNNEKLFF. In DNA form, the CDR3 reads TGTGCCAGCAGCGGGACGAATAATGAAAAACTGTTTTTT. Full variable domain (missing parts from reference TRBV5-6 and TRBJ1-4): DAGVTQSPTHLIKTRGQQVTLRCSPKSGHDTVSWYQQALGQGPQFIFQYYEEEERQRGNFPDRFSGHQFPNYSSELNVNALLLGDSALYLCASSGTNNEKLFFGSGTQLSVL.

The chain employs TRBV19 and TRBJ1-2; D gene ambiguous. The CDR3 loop spans 14 amino acids. Trimming stripped 7 bases from V and 5 bases from J, with 17 bases between. Germline V gene lookup returns CDR1 LNHDA and CDR2 SQIVND (reference sequence). The CDR3 DNA reads as TGTGCCAGTACCTCGCTTGGGCAGGCTTATGGCTACACCTTC. It codes for CASTSLGQAYGYTF.